This T cell receptor beta chain is from a study of vaccination effects on CD4 cells after COVID-19. Study-wide background: Post-vaccine sampling occurred a median 72 days after the second dose.

TCRdb keeps only in-frame clones here, not all; method: immunoSEQ multiplex PCR. The repertoire holds 84,000 or so clones, with 77% as singletons. Notes on this clone: Its antigen is currently unknown.

Study-level findings and limits: At late timepoints after vaccination, vaccine- and infection-induced clones shrank markedly.

After expansion with viral peptide pools in the ViraFEST assay, antigen-specific CD4+ T cells were sequenced. The authors isolated CD4+ T cells after around nine days of culture. Vaccination of participants consisted of two doses of either the BNT162b2 or mRNA-1273 vaccine. The study found no prior SARS-CoV-2 infection in the vaccine recipients, who tested negative for nucleocapsid antibodies. On day 3 and again on day 7, half the medium was replaced with IL-2 medium. CDR3 length: 15 amino acids. CDR1 MNHEY and CDR2 SVGAGI come from the germline V gene. The V gene lost 6 bases and the J gene lost 3 bases, with 17 bases spanning the gap.

The V and J genes are TRBV6-5 and TRBJ1-2; D may be TRBD1 (5 bases). The sequence derives from a human donor who received a COVID-19 vaccine. The specimen comprised CD4+ T cells from PBMCs cultured with HCoV-OC43 spike peptides, sampled after COVID-19 vaccination. Subset indicated: HCoV-OC43 spike overlapping peptide pool stimulation. For the CDR3, the DNA is TGTGCCAGCAGGGCCGGGACCTACGTTTACTATGGCTACACCTTC. Its protein is CASRAGTYVYYGYTF.